One sample yielded the 2 T cell receptor beta chains listed below, sequenced in a study of early T cells in non-severe SARS-CoV-2 infection. MiXCR, run by TCRdb on the 5' RACE reads, gives a single entry per CDR3 protein. The sample contains roughly 70,000 distinct CDR3 sequences, around 14% of which appear only once. Source material: whole blood. The receptors originated from an adult who was a healthcare worker with PCR-confirmed SARS-CoV-2 infection or an uninfected control (not recorded which).

This clonotype showed up just a few times. The V call is TRBV6-2 or TRBV6-3, the J call TRBJ1-1; D ambiguous. Looked up from germline, CDR1 is MNHEY and CDR2 is SVGEGT. The CDR3 contains 12 residues. V lost 9 bases and J lost 4, with 12 bases in between. The CDR3 region is CASSRWGTEAFF. The CDR3 nucleotides read TGTGCCAGTTCGCGTTGGGGCACTGAAGCTTTCTTT.

J is TRBJ2-1 and V is TRBV20-1; 12 bases align to TRBD2. Per the germline V gene, CDR1 is DFQATT and CDR2 is SNEGSKA (reference sequence). The CDR3 sequence is 15 residues long. V was pared by 2 bases and J by 5 bases, with 4 bases of the junction left unmatched. The CDR3 nucleotides are TGCAGTGCTAGACGACTAGCGGGGGAGAACAATGAGCAGTTCTTC. Its protein is CSARRLAGENNEQFF.